The rows below give T cell receptor beta chains drawn from one sample of a study of human T cells and chemical hapten exposure. TCRdb ran MiXCR on the RACE reads and lists one entry per CDR3 protein. The sample contains tens of thousands of distinct CDR3 sequences, 9.5% to 10% of which appear only once. This specimen consisted of whole blood, obtained in connection with sensitization to the hapten diphenylcyclopropenone (DPC). Receptor source: a woman aged 25 to 39 with alopecia areata. Some clones in this sample may be carry-over from other donors' samples. The CDR3 runs from the conserved cysteine through the conserved F or W. The D gene is left open where the match is weak. Clone size is shown for a subset of rows, as once, few, many or a class of expanded clone.

CDR3nt,CDR3aa,len,v_gene,abundance,d_gene,j_gene
TGTGCCAGCAGTCCCGAGCCTAATGAAGGTGAAAAACGGTTTTTT,CASSPEPNEGEKRFF,15,TRBV28,-,-,TRBJ1-4
TGTGCCATCAGTGAGCAGGGGGCGTGGAATGAGCAGTTCTTC,CAISEQGAWNEQFF,14,TRBV10-3,few,TRBD1,TRBJ2-1
TGTGCCAGCAGTGACAGGACACCCAGCAATCAGCCCCAGCATTTT,CASSDRTPSNQPQHF,15,TRBV28,few,-,TRBJ1-5
TGTGCCAGCAGCCCAACTAGCAATACGCAGTATTTT,CASSPTSNTQYF,12,TRBV7-2,-,-,TRBJ2-3
TGTGCCAGCAGCAAAACGGCCGGGACACAGAACACTGAAGCTTTCTTT,CASSKTAGTQNTEAFF,16,TRBV5-5,-,-,TRBJ1-1
TGTGCCAGCGGCAGGGGTTACGAGCAGTACTTC,CASGRGYEQYF,11,TRBV14,many,-,TRBJ2-7
TGTGCCAGCAGAGACAGGGGGGGAACCACTGAAGCTTTCTTT,CASRDRGGTTEAFF,14,TRBV6-2/TRBV6-3,many,TRBD1,TRBJ1-1
TGTGCCAGCAGCCTGGGACAGGAGGCTAACTATGGCTACACCTTC,CASSLGQEANYGYTF,15,TRBV13,many,TRBD1,TRBJ1-2
TGTGCCAGCAGTCGGGACAGGGGGTGGGACGAGCAGTACTTC,CASSRDRGWDEQYF,14,TRBV6-5,-,TRBD1,TRBJ2-7
TGTGCCAGCCGAGGGGCGTCCGGGACGGAAGAACAAAACATTCAGTACTTC,CASRGASGTEEQNIQYF,17,TRBV12-3/TRBV12-4,few,-,TRBJ2-4